This T cell receptor beta chain was identified during a study of PD-L1 blockade in urothelial cancer. Assay: immunoSEQ multiplex PCR; the TCRdb copy retains only in-frame clones and omits some. The sample shows more than 40,000 clones, around nine tenths of them seen only once. The sample here was PBMCs, taken around atezolizumab (anti-PD-L1) treatment. The TCR comes from a woman aged 55-69 years with urothelial cancer.

CDR3 amino acids: CASSVGAQETQYF. As DNA, the CDR3 is TGTGCCAGCAGCGTAGGGGCCCAAGAGACCCAGTACTTC. V gene TRBV9 combines with J gene TRBJ2-5; D is ambiguous. Germline CDR1 and CDR2: SGDLS and YYNGEE. This CDR3 is built from 13 residues. V lost 0 bases, J lost 1 base, and 4 bases lay in between.